The 24 T cell receptor beta chains listed next were all sequenced from one sample in a study of blood T cell repertoires in COVID-19. Assay: immunoSEQ multiplex PCR; the TCRdb copy retains only in-frame clones and omits some. Of about 200,000 clones listed, around 90% are singletons. Material for sequencing was PBMCs or T cells enriched from blood (not recorded which). These receptors were obtained from a woman aged 25 to 39 who had recovered from COVID-19.

The chain has TRBV5-4 and TRBJ1-6; tentative D call: TRBD1 (5 bases). The germline gives CDR1 SGHNT, CDR2 YYREEE (reference sequence). The germline V and J ends were trimmed by 3 bases and 9 bases, with 19 bases remaining between them. This CDR3 is 16 amino acids long. CDR3 region: CASSSITGGGFSPLHF. The CDR3 DNA reads as TGTGCCAGCAGCTCCATTACCGGGGGGGGTTTTTCACCCCTCCACTTT.

This clone has just one count. The chain uses TRBV9 and TRBJ2-3; 14 bases align to TRBD2. The CDR3 covers 15 residues. The V gene's germline CDR1 is SGDLS and CDR2 YYNGEE. V dropped 4 bases and J dropped 5; count of bases not matched to a gene: 3. CDR3 in DNA: TGTGCCAGCAGCCCGGGACTAGCGGGAGTAGATACGCAGTATTTT. Encoded protein: CASSPGLAGVDTQYF. The entire variable domain, with the rest obtained from reference TRBV9 and TRBJ2-3, is as follows: DSGVTQTPKHLITATGQRVTLRCSPRSGDLSVYWYQQSLDQGLQFLIQYYNGEERAKGNILERFSAQQFPDLHSELNLSSLELGDSALYFCASSPGLAGVDTQYFGPGTRLTVL.

The rearrangement links TRBV27 to TRBJ1-1; D gene uncertain. CDR3 size: 15 residues. Deletions cut 0 bases from V and 2 bases from J, with 10 bases between. Germline CDR1 and CDR2: MNHEY and SMNVEV (reference sequence). This CDR3 reads CASSLSTVSNTEAFF. CDR3 DNA: TGTGCCAGCAGTTTATCCACAGTCTCTAACACTGAAGCTTTCTTT.

The V and J genes are TRBV19 and TRBJ2-7, with 11 bases that match TRBD2. After removal of 2 bases from V and 3 bases from J, the junction contained 15 bases not matched to a gene. The CDR3 consists of 19 residues. The germline gives CDR1 LNHDA, CDR2 SQIVND (reference sequence). CDR3 bases: TGTGCCAGTAGTATATTGGGCCTAGCGGGAGGACCCATTAACTACGAGCAGTACTTC. Translating it yields CASSILGLAGGPINYEQYF.

This clone was counted only a few times. The sample contains more than one DNA sequence encoding this CDR3. This rearrangement joins TRBV18 to TRBJ2-7; 9 bases agree with TRBD2. Germline trimming cut 2 bases from V and 2 bases from J; bases unmatched to any gene: 4. There are 15 residues in the CDR3. Germline values: CDR1 KGHSH, CDR2 LQKENI. CDR3 loop: CASSPGSGRTYEQYF. CDR3 nucleotides: TGTGCCAGCTCACCAGGTAGCGGGAGAACCTACGAGCAGTACTTC.

J is TRBJ1-1 and V is TRBV18; TRBD1 matches at 7 bases. This CDR3 is built from 15 residues. Germline lookup yields CDR1 KGHSH and CDR2 LQKENI. Losses at the gene ends were 3 bases for V and 0 bases for J; bases not matched to a gene: 4. The CDR3 DNA reads TGTGCCAGCTCACCTGGCACAGGGGTGAACACTGAAGCTTTCTTT. It is translated as CASSPGTGVNTEAFF.

This sequence joins TRBV6-2 or TRBV6-3 and TRBJ2-7; D is perhaps TRBD2 (5 bases). Germline lookup yields CDR1 MNHEY and CDR2 SVGEGT. The CDR3 totals 15 residues. The V end lost 5 bases, the J end lost 0 bases, and 14 bases lay between the germline ends. As DNA, the CDR3 is TGTGCCAGCAGTAGCCGTGGGAGTGCCTCCTACGAGCAGTACTTC. The encoded protein is CASSSRGSASYEQYF.

This clone was seen many times. This chain uses TRBV7-3 with TRBJ2-7; TRBD2 aligns across 7 bases. The CDR3 sequence is 14 residues long. Germline V gives CDR1 SGHTA, CDR2 FQGTGA. V gave up 2 bases and J gave up 0 bases; unmatched junction bases: 1. CDR3 protein: CASSLGGDSYEQYF. CDR3 bases: TGTGCCAGCAGCTTAGGGGGGGACTCCTACGAGCAGTACTTC.

J is TRBJ1-1 and V is TRBV9; TRBD1 matches at 8 bases. The V and J ends lost 4 bases and 1 base, in that order; junction bases with no gene match: 9. Germline loops: CDR1 SGDLS, CDR2 YYNGEE. This CDR3 has 16 residues. The CDR3 DNA reads as TGTGCCAGCAGCCCCCAGGCGGGACAGGAGAACACTGAAGCTTTCTTT. It specifies CASSPQAGQENTEAFF.

This chain connects TRBV3-1 (or the pseudogene TRBV3-2) to TRBJ1-5; D unclear. The CDR3 covers 13 residues. Deletions cut 0 bases from V and 5 bases from J, with 5 bases between. Germline V gene sequence: CDR1 LGHDT, CDR2 YNNKEL (reference sequence). The CDR3 coding sequence is TGTGCCAGCAGCCAAGATAACTATCAGCCCCAGCATTTT. Its translation: CASSQDNYQPQHF.

V gene TRBV20-1 combines with J gene TRBJ1-2; a weak D match, TRBD1 (5 bases). The V and J ends lost 3 bases and 2 bases respectively, with 13 bases between them. Germline V gene data show CDR1 as DFQATT and CDR2 as SNEGSKA (reference sequence). CDR3 length: 14 residues. The CDR3 reads CSASVRRGNYGYTF. Here the CDR3 DNA reads TGCAGTGCTAGTGTTAGAAGGGGCAACTATGGCTACACCTTC.

The chain is built from TRBV7-2 and TRBJ2-1; TRBD2 might be the D (6 bases). Germline CDR1 and CDR2: SGHTA and FQGNSA. The CDR3 loop spans 16 amino acids. V gave up 0 bases and J gave up 0 bases, with 9 bases separating them. CDR3 protein: CASSLAGGASYNEQFF. For the CDR3, the DNA is TGTGCCAGCAGCTTAGCGGGGGGTGCCTCCTACAATGAGCAGTTCTTC.

The genes are TRBV12-5 and TRBJ2-3, with 7 bases identical to TRBD2. Per the germline V gene, CDR1 is LGHNT and CDR2 is FRNRAP. Trimming cost V 1 base and J 6 bases; bases outside gene matches: 4. The CDR3 totals 14 residues. CDR3: CASGLGGSMDTQYF. CDR3 in DNA: TGTGCTAGTGGTTTGGGCGGGAGTATGGATACGCAGTATTTT.

V is TRBV5-1 and J is TRBJ2-5; 7 bases map to TRBD1. Looked up from germline, CDR1 is SGHRS and CDR2 is YFSETQ. The CDR3 is 15 residues long. V dropped 4 bases and J dropped 3; count of bases not matched to a gene: 9. This CDR3 reads CASSPRDRAKETQYF. In nucleotides, the CDR3 is TGCGCCAGCAGCCCCCGGGACAGAGCCAAAGAGACCCAGTACTTC.

The CDR3 loop reads CASSQGSSGRLEEQFF. In nucleotides, the CDR3 is TGTGCCAGCAGCCAAGGTTCTAGCGGGAGGCTCGAAGAGCAGTTCTTC. This sequence joins TRBV4-2 and TRBJ2-1, with 11 positions matching TRBD2. The CDR3 consists of 16 residues. The ends lost 1 base at V and 10 bases at J; junction bases unmatched: 9. Per germline, CDR1 LGHNA and CDR2 YNFKEQ.

The V gene is TRBV10-1, the J gene TRBJ2-7; 7 bases map to TRBD1. The J segment lost 1 base and the V segment lost 0 bases, leaving 21 bases of the junction unmatched. CDR3 length equals 21 residues. From germline, CDR1 is WNHNN and CDR2 SYGVQD (reference sequence). The CDR3 nucleotides read TGCGCCAGCAGTGAGTCGATGAATTACGGGACAGCCGATCCATGGTCCTACGAGCAGTACTTC. Amino acid sequence: CASSESMNYGTADPWSYEQYF.

The chain employs TRBV3-1 (or the pseudogene TRBV3-2) and TRBJ2-1, with D unclear. Trimming left V 4 bases short and J 0 bases short, with 4 bases between. CDR1 is LGHDT, CDR2 YNNKEL, per germline (reference sequence). This CDR3 has 13 residues. The CDR3 DNA is TGTGCCAGCAGCCTGAGCTCCTACAATGAGCAGTTCTTC. Protein product: CASSLSSYNEQFF.

The gene calls are TRBV27 and TRBJ1-2, with a possible D match to TRBD1 (6 bases). CDR3 length: 13 residues. V was cut by 6 bases and J by 4 bases, with 12 bases left in between. Germline values: CDR1 MNHEY, CDR2 SMNVEV (reference sequence). The CDR3 DNA is TGTGCCAGCAGGCTCGGGACACTCTATGGCTACACCTTC. It is translated as CASRLGTLYGYTF.

This sequence joins TRBV29-1 and TRBJ1-3, with D perhaps TRBD1 (5 bases). V was clipped by 3 bases and J by 0 bases, with 6 bases between them. The CDR3 covers 13 residues. The germline V gene has CDR1 SQVTM and CDR2 ANQGSEA. The DNA of the CDR3 is TGCAGCGTTGACAGGGTCTCTGGAAACACCATATATTTT. It specifies CSVDRVSGNTIYF.

The chain couples TRBV27 to TRBJ1-1; maybe TRBD1 (5 bases). V lost 5 bases and J lost 7, with 20 bases in between. Germline V gives CDR1 MNHEY, CDR2 SMNVEV (reference sequence). The CDR3 loop spans 15 amino acids. The CDR3 region has the DNA TGTGCCAGCAGTCCGCTTTCCTCGGGGGGGAATGAAGCTTTCTTT. It yields the protein CASSPLSSGGNEAFF.

This chain connects TRBV2 to TRBJ1-1; D is possibly TRBD1 (5 bases). The CDR3 totals 13 residues. V dropped 5 bases and J dropped 1 base, with 8 bases sitting between them. Germline V lookup: CDR1 SNHLY, CDR2 FYNNEI. Written as DNA, the CDR3 is TGTGCCAGCAGTCAAGACAGGAACACTGAAGCTTTCTTT. It yields the protein CASSQDRNTEAFF.

This chain joins TRBV12-3 or TRBV12-4 and TRBJ1-2, with 8 bases fitting TRBD1. The length of the CDR3 is 13 residues. With V trimmed by 11 bases and J by 4 bases, 9 bases remained unmatched. CDR3 protein: CACTDRGGYGYTF. DNA of the CDR3: TGTGCCTGCACAGACAGGGGCGGCTATGGCTACACCTTC.

The rearrangement uses TRBV7-6 and TRBJ2-3; 7 nucleotides align to TRBD1. Germline loops: CDR1 SGHVS, CDR2 FNYEAQ. The CDR3 totals 20 residues. The trim removed 5 bases at V and 4 bases at J, leaving 24 bases unmatched. The CDR3 sequence is CASSPFTGTANPSRADTQYF. The CDR3 DNA sequence: TGTGCCAGCAGCCCCTTTACCGGGACAGCAAATCCTTCACGCGCAGATACGCAGTATTTT.

CDR3 loop: CASSAPGQGYEQYF. The CDR3 DNA reads as TGTGCCAGCAGCGCGCCGGGACAGGGCTACGAGCAGTACTTC. The chain is built from TRBV7-9 and TRBJ2-7, with 9 positions matching TRBD1. CDR3 length: 14 residues. Germline CDR1 and CDR2: SEHNR and FQNEAQ (reference sequence). After removal of 5 bases from V and 3 bases from J, the junction contained 5 bases not matched to a gene.